This T cell receptor (beta chain) emerged from a study of CD8+CD57+ T cells in acquired aplastic anemia. On the study more broadly: Mean yield of DNA from sorted CD4+ and CD8+ cells was roughly 3.4 ug. Overall study findings and caveats: Overlap between patients and controls comprised just under 30 CD8+ CDR3 sequences. The study found no significant CD8+ Simpson's diversity difference between patients and controls.

Genomic DNA provided the template from which TCR beta VDJ and CDR3 profiles were obtained. TCRdb redid the calling of the reads with MiXCR, one entry per CDR3 protein. The table has roughly 150,000 distinct CDR3 sequences, approximately 40% seen once; the top ten hold 0.85% to 1.3%. This clonotype was seen repeatedly, ten times or more. Its antigen is unknown. The CDR3 spans 11 residues. V shed 5 bases and J shed 6 bases, with 8 bases lying between them. Germline values: CDR1 SGHVS, CDR2 FQNEAQ. J is TRBJ2-7 and V is TRBV7-8, with D perhaps TRBD1 or TRBD2 (5 bases each). The source material was sorted CD4+, CD8+, or CD8+CD57+ T cells (not recorded which) from PBMCs. This clonotype was obtained from a human donor in good health. CDR3 in amino acids: CASSGTSEQYF. For the CDR3, the DNA is TGTGCCAGCAGCGGGACCTCCGAGCAGTACTTC.